One sample yielded the 23 T cell receptor beta chains listed below, sequenced in a study of blood T cells in healthy people across ages. PCR was performed a second time for about 6 to 12 cycles using a sample-barcoded 5' primer and a J-beta primer mix. TCRdb ran MiXCR on the 5' RACE reads and lists one entry per CDR3 protein. The sample shows hundreds of thousands of distinct CDR3 sequences, about 44% of them seen only once. The sequenced sample consisted of blood. Receptors originate from a man aged 25 to 40 in good health.

The chain couples TRBV11-2 to TRBJ2-4, with a weak D call TRBD2 (5 bases). The CDR3 runs to 15 residues. The V end lost 2 bases, the J end lost 1 base, and 9 bases lay between the germline ends. Germline V CDR1 and CDR2: SGHAT, FQNNGV. The CDR3 is CASSLIRGAKNIQYF. The CDR3 DNA reads TGTGCCAGCAGCTTAATTCGAGGGGCCAAAAACATTCAGTACTTC.

This clonotype turned up a few times. The rearrangement uses TRBV28 and TRBJ2-7; D might be TRBD1 (6 bases). Germline CDR1 is MDHEN and CDR2 is SYDVKM. V lost 7 bases and J lost 4, with 17 bases in between. This CDR3 is 14 amino acids long. The CDR3 DNA follows: TGTGCCAGCACGCCAATGAGGACAGCGTACGAGCAGTACTTC. It encodes CASTPMRTAYEQYF.

The V call is TRBV4-1, the J call TRBJ2-1; D is unresolved. Looked up from germline, CDR1 is MGHRA and CDR2 is YSYEKL. This CDR3 contains 15 residues. Trimming left V 1 base short and J 0 bases short, with 7 bases between. This CDR3 is CASSQAWSSYNEQFF. The CDR3 DNA reads as TGCGCCAGCAGCCAAGCTTGGAGCTCCTACAATGAGCAGTTCTTC.

V usage is TRBV5-4 and J usage is TRBJ1-2; weak D call: TRBD1 (6 bases). Germline CDR1 is SGHNT and CDR2 is YYREEE (reference sequence). V was shortened by 4 bases and J by 6 bases, with 16 bases between the two germline ends. The CDR3 totals 14 residues. The CDR3 sequence: CASSLDRQSDGYTF. The DNA of the CDR3 is TGTGCCAGCAGCCTGGACAGACAGAGCGATGGCTACACCTTC.

The rearrangement uses TRBV20-1 and TRBJ2-3; no clear D gene. Germline V gene sequence: CDR1 DFQATT, CDR2 SNEGSKA (reference sequence). Trimming pared 4 bases from V and 2 bases from J, leaving 4 bases between. The CDR3 is 11 amino acids. DNA of the CDR3: TGCAGTGCTAAAATCACAGATACGCAGTATTTT. Residues: CSAKITDTQYF.

This clonotype was seen once. This chain links TRBV4-2 with TRBJ2-7; possibly TRBD1 or TRBD2 for D (5 bases each). The ends were cut back, 0 bases at V and 6 bases at J, with 15 bases in the middle. Germline values: CDR1 LGHNA, CDR2 YNFKEQ. This CDR3 spans 15 amino acids. For the CDR3, the DNA is TGTGCCAGCAGCCAAGATCTGGGGACGTACTCCGAGCAGTACTTC. This gives the protein CASSQDLGTYSEQYF.

CDR3 region: CASRDGQNTGELFF. CDR3 bases: TGTGCCAGCAGGGACGGTCAAAACACCGGGGAGCTGTTTTTT. The gene calls are TRBV28 and TRBJ2-2; D remains unclear. In germline, CDR1 is MDHEN, CDR2 SYDVKM. The CDR3 length is 14 residues. V lost 6 bases and J lost 2, with 10 bases in between.

This clonotype was counted a few times. The chain carries TRBV29-1 and TRBJ2-7; 9 bases line up with TRBD1. Germline CDR1 SQVTM, CDR2 ANQGSEA. The CDR3 has 12 residues. The V gene end was trimmed by 7 bases and the J gene end by 3 bases; junction bases not matched to a gene: 4. CDR3 DNA sequence: TGCAGCGCCGGACAGGGGATCTACGAGCAGTACTTC. It encodes CSAGQGIYEQYF.

This sequence joins TRBV6-5 and TRBJ1-4; D is uncertain. Germline CDR1 and CDR2: MNHEY and SVGAGI. This CDR3 spans 12 amino acids. Trimming took 2 bases from V and 8 from J, leaving 6 bases between them. The CDR3 sequence: CASSYRKEKLFF. The DNA for the CDR3 is TGTGCCAGCAGTTACAGGAAGGAAAAACTGTTTTTT.

The chain uses TRBV5-1 and TRBJ1-2; D is possibly TRBD1 (5 bases). The CDR3 totals 13 residues. V was pared by 1 base and J by 6 bases, with 10 bases between. Germline assignment: CDR1 SGHRS and CDR2 YFSETQ. The CDR3 reads CASSLSGGDGYTF. In DNA, the CDR3 is TGCGCCAGCAGCTTGAGTGGGGGGGATGGCTACACCTTC. Full variable domain (rest looked up from reference TRBV5-1 and TRBJ1-2): KAGVTQTPRYLIKTRGQQVTLSCSPISGHRSVSWYQQTPGQGLQFLFEYFSETQRNKGNFPGRFSGRQFSNSRSEMNVSTLELGDSALYLCASSLSGGDGYTFGSGTRLTVV.

The chain employs TRBV7-2 and TRBJ2-1; no clear D gene. Trimming left V 0 bases short and J 10 bases short, with 10 bases between. The CDR3 sequence is 13 residues long. Germline CDR1 SGHTA, CDR2 FQGNSA. The CDR3 sequence: CASSLAIEREQFF. The DNA for the CDR3 is TGTGCCAGCAGCTTAGCGATAGAGAGGGAGCAGTTCTTC.

The V and J genes are TRBV4-2 and TRBJ2-7, with D perhaps TRBD2 (6 bases). Germline lookup yields CDR1 LGHNA and CDR2 YNFKEQ. Deletions cut 4 bases from V and 2 bases from J, with 21 bases between. CDR3 length equals 17 residues. In DNA, the CDR3 is TGTGCCAGCAGCCCGACCACGGGGGAACCACTCACCTACGAGCAGTACTTC. Translation: CASSPTTGEPLTYEQYF.

This clonotype was seen repeatedly, ten times or more. V gene TRBV9 combines with J gene TRBJ2-7; D possibly corresponds to TRBD1 (6 bases). Germline CDR1 and CDR2: SGDLS and YYNGEE. The CDR3 is 16 amino acids. V was pared by 0 bases and J by 4 bases, with 17 bases between. CDR3 region: CASSVGHSPTGYEQYF. CDR3 in DNA: TGTGCCAGCAGCGTAGGTCATTCACCGACAGGTTACGAGCAGTACTTC.

The CDR3 spells CASSQGASDTDTQYF. The CDR3 coding sequence is TGCGCCAGCAGCCAAGGGGCTAGCGATACAGATACGCAGTATTTT. This chain links TRBV4-1 with TRBJ2-3; a weak D match, TRBD2 (6 bases). The CDR3 has 15 amino acids. Germline CDR1 is MGHRA and CDR2 is YSYEKL. Deletions cut 1 base from V and 3 bases from J, with 11 bases between.

The chain couples TRBV10-3 to TRBJ2-5; D gene uncertain. V shed 3 bases and J shed 11 bases, with 13 bases lying between them. Germline V gene data show CDR1 as ENHRY and CDR2 as SYGVKD. This CDR3 spans 12 amino acids. In DNA form, the CDR3 reads TGTGCCATCAGTGACCGGTGGGATGAGCAGTACTTC. As protein: CAISDRWDEQYF.

The chain recombines TRBV20-1 with TRBJ2-1, with TRBD1 identical over 7 bases. The CDR3 length is 12 residues. Germline loops: CDR1 DFQATT, CDR2 SNEGSKA (reference sequence). V lost 5 bases to trimming and J lost 7 bases; unmatched junction nucleotides: 5. CDR3 sequence (DNA): TGCAGTGCTGTGACAGGGTGGAATGAGCAGTTCTTC. Translated, it gives CSAVTGWNEQFF.

The chain links TRBV5-1 to TRBJ2-1; 12 bases agree with TRBD2. V lost 5 bases and J lost 4; bases outside the gene matches: 4. CDR3 size: 15 residues. In germline, CDR1 is SGHRS, CDR2 YFSETQ. Here the CDR3 DNA reads TGCGCCAGCAGGATCGGACTAGCGGGGTACAATGAGCAGTTCTTC. It translates to CASRIGLAGYNEQFF.

This clonotype turned up a few times. V and J are TRBV28 and TRBJ2-6; D unclear. This CDR3 region has 16 residues. Germline CDR1 MDHEN, CDR2 SYDVKM. Trimming left V 2 bases short and J 0 bases short, with 8 bases between. CDR3 residues: CASSLRLGSGANVLTF. CDR3 in DNA: TGTGCCAGCAGTTTACGACTGGGCTCTGGGGCCAACGTCCTGACTTTC.

This rearrangement joins TRBV11-2 to TRBJ2-2; a weak D match, TRBD2 (5 bases). CDR1 and CDR2 from the germline V gene are SGHAT and FQNNGV. This CDR3 region has 15 residues. The V end was cut by 7 bases, the J end by 1 base, with 13 bases between. CDR3 region: CASNRIRGNTGELFF. CDR3 DNA: TGTGCCAGCAACAGAATACGGGGGAACACCGGGGAGCTGTTTTTT.

The V gene is TRBV6-2 or TRBV6-3, the J gene TRBJ2-1; D gene uncertain. V lost 2 bases to trimming and J lost 9 bases, with 11 bases between them. CDR1 and CDR2 from the germline V gene are MNHEY and SVGEGT. This CDR3 is 13 amino acids long. CDR3 residues: CASSYRKVGEQFF. The CDR3 DNA is TGTGCCAGCAGTTACCGCAAGGTTGGTGAGCAGTTCTTC.

This chain joins TRBV9 and TRBJ2-7, with 7 bases fitting TRBD2. The CDR3 length is 14 residues. V lost 1 base, J lost 5 bases, and 6 bases stayed unmatched. The V gene's germline CDR1 is SGDLS and CDR2 YYNGEE. CDR3 bases: TGTGCCAGCAGCGTATCTAGCGGTTCCGACGAGCAGTACTTC. Protein product: CASSVSSGSDEQYF.

CDR3 residues: CASSFVGEGYEQYF. The CDR3 DNA reads TGCGCCAGCAGCTTTGTGGGAGAGGGGTACGAGCAGTACTTC. The V gene is TRBV5-1, the J gene TRBJ2-5; D may match TRBD1 or TRBD2 (5 bases each). The DNA end favors TRBJ2-7, so the J call may be wrong. This CDR3 has 14 amino acids. Germline values: CDR1 SGHRS, CDR2 YFSETQ.

V gene TRBV6-4 combines with J gene TRBJ1-1; no clear D gene. The germline CDR1 and CDR2 sequences are MRHNA and SNTAGT. The V end was cut by 4 bases, the J end by 4 bases, with 13 bases between. The CDR3 totals 14 residues. DNA for the CDR3: TGTGCCAGCAGTGTTGCGGGAGGAGGCACTGAAGCTTTCTTT. Protein product: CASSVAGGGTEAFF.